Following are 19 T cell receptor beta chains from one sample sequenced in a study of T cells after somatic rescue of genetic block. Generated by immunoSEQ multiplex PCR, the TCRdb table keeps only in-frame clones and is missing some. The table includes 70,000 or so clones, 80% to 95% detected once. The sample taken for sequencing was peripheral blood mononuclear cells (PBMCs). The receptors here all came from a man aged 35-49 years.

The chain carries TRBV19 and TRBJ2-7, with D tentatively TRBD2 (6 bases). The V and J ends lost 10 bases and 6 bases respectively, with 16 bases between them. The CDR3 is 12 residues long. Germline lookup yields CDR1 LNHDA and CDR2 SQIVND (reference sequence). The CDR3 DNA follows: TGTGCCACCCCCGGGGGTCGTGGCGAGCAGTACTTC. Its translation: CATPGGRGEQYF.

The rearrangement uses TRBV16 and TRBJ1-5, with TRBD1 as a possible D gene (6 bases). This CDR3 region has 14 residues. V lost 0 bases to trimming and J lost 6 bases, with 9 bases between them. From germline, CDR1 is KGHSY and CDR2 FQNENV. The CDR3 spells CASSQSTGVQPQHF. The CDR3 nucleotides read TGTGCCAGCAGCCAATCGACAGGTGTTCAGCCCCAGCATTTT.

The chain uses TRBV12-5 and TRBJ2-3; 9 bases are shared with TRBD1. Trimming at V came to 0 bases and at J to 2 bases, leaving 6 bases not matched to a gene. CDR3 length: 17 residues. The germline V gene has CDR1 LGHNT and CDR2 FRNRAP. CDR3: CASGLVTRTGDTDTQYF. CDR3 in DNA: TGTGCTAGTGGTTTGGTAACTCGGACAGGGGACACAGATACGCAGTATTTT.

The chain links TRBV19 to TRBJ1-4, with 8 nucleotides matching TRBD1. V was pared by 5 bases and J by 0 bases, with 14 bases of the junction left unmatched. Germline CDR1 reads LNHDA; CDR2 reads SQIVND (reference sequence). This CDR3 comprises 19 residues. The CDR3 nucleotides read TGTGCCAGTAGTTCCCCGTGGGGGGACAGGACATCAACTAATGAAAAACTGTTTTTT. This codes for CASSSPWGDRTSTNEKLFF.

The rearrangement uses TRBV6-1 and TRBJ1-4; D ambiguous. Trimming removed 7 bases at V and 2 bases at J, with 11 bases between. CDR1 is MNHNS and CDR2 is SASEGT in the germline V gene. The CDR3 contains 14 residues. The CDR3 spells CASKGGRTNEKLFF. As DNA, the CDR3 is TGTGCCAGCAAAGGAGGGCGGACTAATGAAAAACTGTTTTTT.

The chain recombines TRBV28 with TRBJ2-5, with D unclear. This CDR3 contains 12 residues. Looked up from germline, CDR1 is MDHEN and CDR2 is SYDVKM. V was clipped by 3 bases and J by 4 bases, with 6 bases between them. CDR3 amino acids: CASSFWGETQYF. As DNA, the CDR3 is TGTGCCAGCAGTTTTTGGGGAGAGACCCAGTACTTC.

The gene calls are TRBV7-3 and TRBJ2-1; unclear D gene. This CDR3 contains 11 residues. From germline, CDR1 is SGHTA and CDR2 FQGTGA. The V end was cut by 5 bases, the J end by 6 bases, with 5 bases between. Here the CDR3 DNA reads TGTGCCAGCAGCGCCGGCAATGAGCAGTTCTTC. Translation gives CASSAGNEQFF.

The chain links TRBV10-1 to TRBJ1-1, with TRBD1 identical over 10 bases. The CDR3 has 13 amino acids. V was clipped by 6 bases and J by 5 bases; unmatched bases: 3. Germline assignment: CDR1 WNHNN and CDR2 SYGVQD (reference sequence). CDR3 nucleotide sequence: TGCGCCAGCAGGTCGGACAGGGGGACTGAAGCTTTCTTT. Its protein product is CASRSDRGTEAFF.

The CDR3 bases are TGTGCCAGCACCGGACAGGGAAACACTGAAGCTTTCTTT. This sequence encodes CASTGQGNTEAFF. This chain links TRBV6-5 with TRBJ1-1; 8 bases fit TRBD1. The CDR3 spans 13 residues. After removal of 7 bases from V and 2 bases from J, the junction contained 3 bases not matched to a gene. Per the germline V gene, CDR1 is MNHEY and CDR2 is SVGAGI.

The CDR3 nucleotides read TGTGCCAGCAGCTCCTACAGGGGCAGGCCCGGGGAGCTGTTTTTT. Translated: CASSSYRGRPGELFF. This chain uses TRBV7-6 with TRBJ2-2; 7 nucleotides line up with TRBD1. V lost 4 bases, J lost 6 bases, and 8 bases stayed unmatched. CDR1 is SGHVS and CDR2 is FNYEAQ in the germline V gene. The CDR3 is made up of 15 amino acids.

This clone was counted between two and nine times. J is TRBJ1-1 and V is TRBV6-1; a weak D match, TRBD1 (6 bases). Per germline, CDR1 MNHNS and CDR2 SASEGT. V lost 7 bases to trimming and J lost 5 bases, with 14 bases between them. CDR3 size: 13 residues. CDR3 residues: CASNYDRRTEAFF. The CDR3 bases are TGTGCCAGCAACTATGACAGGCGAACTGAAGCTTTCTTT.

The gene calls are TRBV6-5 and TRBJ1-5, with D perhaps matching TRBD1 (6 bases). Trimming removed 2 bases from V and 1 base from J, with 9 bases in between. The CDR3 length is 15 residues. CDR1 and CDR2 from the germline V gene are MNHEY and SVGAGI. The CDR3 DNA sequence: TGTGCCAGCAGTTACAGTCAGGGGAGCAATCAGCCCCAGCATTTT. Protein product: CASSYSQGSNQPQHF.

This sequence joins TRBV18 and TRBJ2-3; maybe TRBD2 (6 bases). V gave up 6 bases and J gave up 1 base, with 14 bases separating them. Germline-derived CDR1 and CDR2 are KGHSH and LQKENI. CDR3 length equals 15 residues. CDR3 residues: CASSLAVAGTDTQYF. DNA for the CDR3: TGTGCCAGCTCTCTCGCGGTAGCGGGCACAGATACGCAGTATTTT.

V usage is TRBV5-5 and J usage is TRBJ2-7, with 9 bases aligning to TRBD1. The CDR3 covers 14 residues. Germline lookup yields CDR1 SGHKS and CDR2 YYEKEE (reference sequence). Germline trimming cut 4 bases from V and 6 bases from J; bases unmatched to any gene: 8. The CDR3 nucleotides read TGTGCCAGCAGCCCCGGGACAGGGCCTGGCGAGCAGTACTTC. This codes for CASSPGTGPGEQYF.

The CDR3: CASSVGGPTEAFF. CDR3 coding DNA: TGTGCCAGCAGCGTCGGAGGACCCACTGAAGCTTTCTTT. The rearrangement uses TRBV7-8 and TRBJ1-1; D unclear. This CDR3 region has 13 residues. Germline V gives CDR1 SGHVS, CDR2 FQNEAQ. V was pared by 5 bases and J by 4 bases, with 11 bases between.

The chain joins TRBV5-1 to TRBJ2-3, with D unclear. CDR1 SGHRS and CDR2 YFSETQ come from the germline V gene. The CDR3 contains 15 residues. Trimming stripped 4 bases from V and 5 bases from J, with 17 bases between. The CDR3 region is CASSRDSVRIDTQYF. As DNA, the CDR3 is TGCGCCAGCAGCCGCGACTCCGTTCGGATAGATACGCAGTATTTT.

The V call is TRBV9, the J call TRBJ2-1; no clear D gene. Deletions cut 4 bases from V and 9 bases from J, with 17 bases between. The CDR3 extends over 14 amino acids. Germline assignment: CDR1 SGDLS and CDR2 YYNGEE. Written as DNA, the CDR3 is TGTGCCAGCAGCCCCATTTTGTCCGGCGGTGAGCAGTTCTTC. It translates to CASSPILSGGEQFF.

The chain has TRBV19 and TRBJ2-5; D not resolved. The CDR3 runs 14 residues. Trimming left V 6 bases short and J 4 bases short, with 15 bases between. CDR1 LNHDA and CDR2 SQIVND come from the germline V gene (reference sequence). CDR3 nucleotide sequence: TGTGCCAGTAGGCCCGCCCGGGCAGGAGAGACCCAGTACTTC. Translation: CASRPARAGETQYF. The full variable domain, with the rest looked up from reference TRBV19 and TRBJ2-5, is DGGITQSPKYLFRKEGQNVTLSCEQNLNHDAMYWYRQDPGQGLRLIYYSQIVNDFQKGDIAEGYSVSREKKESFPLTVTSAQKNPTAFYLCASRPARAGETQYFGPGTRLLVL.

CDR3 coding DNA: TGTGCCAGCAGCCACCAGGCGATTCGGTACACTGAAGCTTTCTTT. Translated: CASSHQAIRYTEAFF. V and J are TRBV14 and TRBJ1-1, with D uncertain. The CDR3 has 15 residues. V gave up 3 bases and J gave up 3 bases, with 14 bases separating them. Looked up from germline, CDR1 is SGHDN and CDR2 is FVKESK.